The 17 T cell receptor beta chains below were found in one sample sequenced in a study of CD8+ T cells in alopecia areata. In each case, RNA was isolated and then reverse transcribed into cDNA as the sequencing template. Sequenced by immunoSEQ multiplex PCR; TCRdb stores in-frame clones only, minus some. The table records about 150,000 clones, more than 45% of them present only once. The source material was CD4+ T cells sorted from blood. The source is a human donor with alopecia areata.

This clone was seen a handful of times. The chain links TRBV6-5 to TRBJ2-5; TRBD2 aligns across 8 bases. Per the germline V gene, CDR1 is MNHEY and CDR2 is SVGAGI. The length of the CDR3 is 14 residues. The J segment lost 2 bases and the V segment lost 5 bases, leaving 4 bases of the junction unmatched. The CDR3 region is CASSRAGVQETQYF. The CDR3 nucleotides are TGTGCCAGCAGTCGAGCGGGAGTACAAGAGACCCAGTACTTC.

In this sample, this clone turned up once. This same CDR3 is encoded by further DNA sequences in the sample. The rearrangement links TRBV18 to TRBJ2-7, with D unclear. The ends were cut back, 2 bases at V and 0 bases at J, with 8 bases in the middle. Germline loops: CDR1 KGHSH, CDR2 LQKENI. The CDR3 contains 14 residues. The CDR3: CASSPTRSSYEQYF. The CDR3 coding sequence is TGTGCCAGCTCACCAACCAGGAGCTCCTACGAGCAGTACTTC. Full variable domain (remainder filled in from reference TRBV18 and TRBJ2-7): NAGVMQNPRHLVRRRGQEARLRCSPMKGHSHVYWYRQLPEEGLKFMVYLQKENIIDESGMPKERFSAEFPKEGPSILRIQQVVRGDSAAYFCASSPTRSSYEQYFGPGTRLTVT.

This chain connects TRBV2 to TRBJ1-3, with D perhaps matching TRBD1 (5 bases). CDR1 is SNHLY and CDR2 is FYNNEI in the germline V gene. This CDR3 contains 15 residues. Between the trimmed V and J ends, which lost 2 bases and 3 bases, there was a span of 11 bases. The CDR3 bases are TGTGCCAGCAGTGAAATTTGGGGGGATGGAAACACCATATATTTT. Its translation is CASSEIWGDGNTIYF.

V and J are TRBV6-1 and TRBJ2-5, with D tentatively TRBD1 (5 bases). The germline V and J ends were trimmed by 3 bases and 2 bases, with 10 bases remaining between them. The length of the CDR3 is 14 residues. Germline V gives CDR1 MNHNS, CDR2 SASEGT. In nucleotides, the CDR3 is TGTGCCAGCAGTGATCAGGGATTACAAGAGACCCAGTACTTC. This sequence encodes CASSDQGLQETQYF.

The table lists this clone with a few counts. V is TRBV29-1 and J is TRBJ2-5; TRBD1 matches at 10 bases. The CDR3 spans 13 residues. CDR1 is SQVTM and CDR2 is ANQGSEA in the germline V gene. The junction had 3 bases not matched to a gene; V was cut back by 3 bases and J by 5 bases. The CDR3 DNA reads TGCAGCGTTGAGGGGACAGGGGTGGAGACCCAGTACTTC. Translation gives CSVEGTGVETQYF.

This clone showed up just a few times. The rearrangement joins TRBV29-1 to TRBJ2-7; a weak D match, TRBD2 (6 bases). The CDR3 has 14 amino acids. Trimming removed 4 bases at V and 1 base at J, with 14 bases between. CDR1 is SQVTM and CDR2 is ANQGSEA in the germline V gene. The DNA of the CDR3 is TGCAGCGTTGGGGGACTGGGCCTTTCCTACGAGCAGTACTTC. Translating it yields CSVGGLGLSYEQYF.

This clone has more than one count but fewer than ten. The chain uses TRBV9 and TRBJ2-6; the D gene is possibly TRBD1 (6 bases). This CDR3 has 17 amino acids. Germline V CDR1 and CDR2: SGDLS, YYNGEE. Trimming removed 2 bases at V and 1 base at J, with 13 bases between. This CDR3 reads CASSVGARVSGANVLTF. The CDR3 coding sequence is TGTGCCAGCAGCGTGGGGGCTCGGGTTTCTGGGGCCAACGTCCTGACTTTC.

The chain uses TRBV6-5 and TRBJ2-2; 9 bases fit TRBD1. Germline V lookup: CDR1 MNHEY, CDR2 SVGAGI. V lost 6 bases to trimming and J lost 7 bases; unmatched junction nucleotides: 9. This CDR3 spans 15 amino acids. The CDR3 is CASSYIGTGHGELFF. DNA for the CDR3: TGTGCCAGCAGCTACATCGGGACAGGGCACGGGGAGCTGTTTTTT.

The chain links TRBV5-1 to TRBJ2-1; 9 bases map to TRBD2. Trimming cost V 0 bases and J 3 bases; bases outside gene matches: 4. CDR1 is SGHRS and CDR2 is YFSETQ in the germline V gene. The length of the CDR3 is 16 residues. The CDR3 sequence is CASSLAATSGYNEQFF. DNA of the CDR3: TGCGCCAGCAGCTTGGCCGCGACTAGCGGCTACAATGAGCAGTTCTTC. Filled out from reference TRBV5-1 and TRBJ2-1, the complete variable domain reads KAGVTQTPRYLIKTRGQQVTLSCSPISGHRSVSWYQQTPGQGLQFLFEYFSETQRNKGNFPGRFSGRQFSNSRSEMNVSTLELGDSALYLCASSLAATSGYNEQFFGPGTRLTVL.

This clone was counted a few times. The chain employs TRBV29-1 and TRBJ1-1; D is ambiguous. This CDR3 comprises 9 residues. The V end was cut by 7 bases, the J end by 8 bases, with 8 bases between. Germline V gene sequence: CDR1 SQVTM, CDR2 ANQGSEA. The CDR3 reads CSGGAEAFF. CDR3 DNA sequence: TGCAGCGGTGGCGCCGAAGCTTTCTTT.

The genes are TRBV29-1 and TRBJ1-3; 10 bases map to TRBD1. Germline CDR1 reads SQVTM; CDR2 reads ANQGSEA. The CDR3 is made up of 14 amino acids. With V trimmed by 7 bases and J by 2 bases, 5 bases remained unmatched. CDR3 sequence reads: CSAWTGGTGNTIYF. CDR3 in DNA: TGCAGCGCCTGGACAGGGGGAACTGGAAACACCATATATTTT.

This chain connects TRBV6-5 to TRBJ2-1; the D gene is possibly TRBD2 (5 bases). Trimming took off 5 bases at V and 5 bases at J, with 10 bases between the two ends. The CDR3 is 13 residues long. Germline assignment: CDR1 MNHEY and CDR2 SVGAGI. CDR3 DNA sequence: TGTGCCAGCAGTCGGGGTTACAACAATGAGCAGTTCTTC. Protein sequence: CASSRGYNNEQFF.

This clone was observed once. This rearrangement joins TRBV27 to TRBJ2-1, with TRBD2 identical over 8 bases. The CDR3 spans 14 residues. Per the germline V gene, CDR1 is MNHEY and CDR2 is SMNVEV (reference sequence). The V and J ends lost 7 bases and 8 bases, in that order; junction bases with no gene match: 10. CDR3 loop: CASNEAGGGYEQFF. In DNA, the CDR3 is TGTGCCAGCAACGAGGCGGGAGGCGGCTATGAGCAGTTCTTC.

This clone was observed once. As DNA, the CDR3 is TGTGCCAGCAGCTTGATTCAAGATACGCAGTATTTT. Its protein product is CASSLIQDTQYF. The rearrangement uses TRBV5-4 and TRBJ2-3; D not certain. CDR3 size: 12 residues. With 1 base removed from V and 5 bases from J, the gap between germline ends came to 5 bases. Germline V lookup: CDR1 SGHNT, CDR2 YYREEE (reference sequence).

CDR3 loop: CASSFGGTTYNEQFF. The CDR3 DNA is TGTGCCAGCAGCTTCGGCGGGACAACCTACAATGAGCAGTTCTTC. The chain couples TRBV7-9 to TRBJ2-1; the D call may be TRBD1 or TRBD2 (6 bases each). Germline lookup yields CDR1 SEHNR and CDR2 FQNEAQ (reference sequence). Trimming shortened V by 3 bases and J by 2 bases, and 11 bases separated the two germline ends. The CDR3 loop spans 15 amino acids.

This clone was picked up a small number of times. The same CDR3 also results from other DNA sequences found in this sample. The chain joins TRBV5-1 to TRBJ2-2; D ambiguous. V gave up 0 bases and J gave up 5 bases, with 5 bases separating them. The CDR3 covers 13 residues. In germline, CDR1 is SGHRS, CDR2 YFSETQ. The CDR3: CASSLAHTGELFF. The CDR3 coding sequence is TGCGCCAGCAGCTTGGCGCATACCGGGGAGCTGTTTTTT.

The chain employs TRBV7-2 and TRBJ2-1; D is unresolved. The CDR3 covers 14 residues. The ends were cut back, 0 bases at V and 9 bases at J, with 12 bases in the middle. Germline-derived CDR1 and CDR2 are SGHTA and FQGNSA. The CDR3: CASSLASIVSEQFF. The CDR3 nucleotides read TGTGCCAGCAGCTTAGCGTCGATCGTGTCTGAGCAGTTCTTC. The full variable domain, in which reference TRBV7-2 and TRBJ2-1 provide the parts outside the CDR3, is GAGVSQSPSNKVTEKGKDVELRCDPISGHTALYWYRQSLGQGLEFLIYFQGNSAPDKSGLPSDRFSAERTGGSVSTLTIQRTQQEDSAVYLCASSLASIVSEQFFGPGTRLTVL.